This T cell receptor (beta chain) was identified in a study of T cell responses to AZD1222 COVID-19 vaccine. Assay used: immunoSEQ multiplex PCR; TCRdb lists only in-frame clones, some missing. The sample holds some 98,000 clones, roughly 90% seen once. Germline CDR1 MNHEY, CDR2 SMNVEV (reference sequence). The CDR3 is 15 amino acids. The junction had 11 bases not matched to a gene; V was cut back by 6 bases and J by 7 bases. The TCR originated in an adult in good health. This specimen consisted of peripheral blood, obtained on day 0 of AZD1222 vaccination. The rearrangement uses TRBV27 and TRBJ1-5; TRBD1 matches at 8 bases. CDR3 sequence: CASSSATGVGQPQHF. The CDR3 nucleotides are TGTGCCAGCAGCAGCGCGACAGGGGTTGGACAGCCCCAGCATTTT.